Presented here are 19 T cell receptor beta chains from one specimen sequenced in a study of graft-versus-host responses after intestinal transplantation (dated by TCRdb to the early 2020s). This sample's time point label indicates: cells obtained before transplantation from donor or recipient. Receptor amplification or capture employed the immunoSEQ multiplex PCR assay. TCRdb provides this immuneACCESS table in a form limited to in-frame rearrangements. Some clones are lacking; in checked studies, under half of them reflect an unresolved V gene, and why the rest are absent is not known. The sample includes about 90,000 clones, with about 94% observed a single time. In total, the top ten clones hold around 0.18% of the sample. Their antigen targets remain unknown. Sequenced material: unstimulated CD4+ T cells sorted from spleen or lymph node cells, taken before transplant. The receptors shown here come from a human donor who was the organ donor for an intestinal transplant.

V usage is TRBV9 and J usage is TRBJ1-5; D perhaps matches TRBD1 (5 bases). V lost 2 bases to trimming and J lost 3 bases, with 9 bases between them. The germline gives CDR1 SGDLS, CDR2 YYNGEE. CDR3 length: 14 residues. As DNA, the CDR3 is TGTGCCAGCAGCGTCTCAGGGCTCAATCAGCCCCAGCATTTT. Protein: CASSVSGLNQPQHF.

The chain uses TRBV19 and TRBJ1-1; perhaps TRBD1 as D (5 bases). Per the germline V gene, CDR1 is LNHDA and CDR2 is SQIVND (reference sequence). The V end was cut by 1 base, the J end by 1 base, with 13 bases between. CDR3 length: 16 amino acids. The CDR3 sequence: CASSIVSAGRNTEAFF. The CDR3 coding sequence is TGTGCCAGTAGTATAGTCTCGGCAGGGAGGAACACTGAAGCTTTCTTT.

The chain has TRBV27 and TRBJ1-1; no clear D gene. The CDR3 has 13 amino acids. The germline gives CDR1 MNHEY, CDR2 SMNVEV (reference sequence). V shed 5 bases and J shed 1 base, with 8 bases lying between them. In DNA form, the CDR3 reads TGTGCCAGCAGTCATCCCGGGAACACTGAAGCTTTCTTT. Protein product: CASSHPGNTEAFF.

This rearrangement joins TRBV7-2 to TRBJ2-7, with 8 positions matching TRBD1. This CDR3 spans 13 amino acids. Germline assignment: CDR1 SGHTA and CDR2 FQGNSA. J was trimmed by 6 bases and V by 5 bases; bases with no gene match: 6. The CDR3 nucleotides are TGTGCCAGCAGCCGGACAGGGTTTTTCGAGCAGTACTTC. It codes for CASSRTGFFEQYF.

V usage is TRBV7-9 and J usage is TRBJ2-7; the match to TRBD2 covers 11 bases. V lost 5 bases to trimming and J lost 11 bases; unmatched junction nucleotides: 20. CDR3 size: 17 residues. Germline V gene sequence: CDR1 SEHNR, CDR2 FQNEAQ (reference sequence). DNA of the CDR3: TGTGCCAGCAGCCAGGGTCAAAATAGCGGGGGGGCATTTATGGAGTACTTC. This translates into CASSQGQNSGGAFMEYF.

V and J are TRBV5-4 and TRBJ1-2, with unresolved D. This CDR3 is 15 amino acids long. V lost 0 bases to trimming and J lost 5 bases, with 14 bases between them. Germline CDR1 SGHNT, CDR2 YYREEE (reference sequence). The CDR3 spells CASSLGLVGGYGYTF. The DNA of the CDR3 is TGTGCCAGCAGCTTGGGACTAGTTGGAGGATATGGCTACACCTTC.

The rearrangement joins TRBV28 to TRBJ1-5; 11 nucleotides line up with TRBD1. The CDR3 has 16 amino acids. V was pared by 6 bases and J by 5 bases, with 9 bases of the junction left unmatched. Per germline, CDR1 MDHEN and CDR2 SYDVKM. The CDR3 nucleotides are TGTGCCAGCAGGCCAGGGGGACAGGGGGATCATCAGCCCCAGCATTTT. This translates into CASRPGGQGDHQPQHF.

In this sample, this clone turned up once. The chain links TRBV9 to TRBJ2-7, with D maybe TRBD2 (7 bases). The CDR3 spans 16 residues. V was pared by 4 bases and J by 0 bases, with 17 bases between. The V gene's germline CDR1 is SGDLS and CDR2 YYNGEE. The CDR3 sequence is CASSPRGAPSSYEQYF. The CDR3 DNA is TGTGCCAGCAGCCCCCGGGGGGCGCCGAGCTCCTACGAGCAGTACTTC.

The chain recombines TRBV4-3 with TRBJ1-4; TRBD1 might be the D (6 bases). Trimming took off 0 bases at V and 5 bases at J, with 16 bases between the two ends. The CDR3 contains 17 residues. Germline V gene sequence: CDR1 LGHNA, CDR2 YSLEER. The DNA for the CDR3 is TGCGCCAGCAGCCAAGAAACGATAACAGGGCGGAATGAAAAACTGTTTTTT. It specifies CASSQETITGRNEKLFF.

This chain links TRBV5-4 with TRBJ2-7; TRBD1 agrees at 7 bases. V gave up 3 bases and J gave up 3 bases; unmatched junction bases: 3. This CDR3 has 13 amino acids. CDR1 and CDR2 (germline): SGHNT, YYREEE (reference sequence). CDR3 protein: CASSSQGVYEQYF. CDR3 nucleotides: TGTGCCAGCAGCTCCCAGGGGGTCTACGAGCAGTACTTC.

V is TRBV11-3 and J is TRBJ1-2; D ambiguous. The germline CDR1 and CDR2 sequences are SGHNT and YENEEA. This CDR3 is built from 18 residues. Trimming removed 0 bases at V and 3 bases at J, with 20 bases between. CDR3 in DNA: TGTGCCAGCAGCTTAGAAATCCTTGGACTCCCAGGAGACTATGGCTACACCTTC. Residues: CASSLEILGLPGDYGYTF.

This clone was seen once. The chain recombines TRBV6-4 with TRBJ1-5; D gene ambiguous. This CDR3 is built from 14 residues. V lost 4 bases and J lost 9, with 16 bases in between. Germline V lookup: CDR1 MRHNA, CDR2 SNTAGT. The CDR3 reads CASSGGRIEGPQHF. CDR3 DNA sequence: TGTGCCAGCAGTGGCGGACGGATAGAAGGGCCCCAGCATTTT.

The chain couples TRBV7-3 to TRBJ1-1; possible D gene TRBD1, 5 bases. The germline gives CDR1 SGHTA, CDR2 FQGTGA. Between the trimmed V and J ends, which lost 2 bases and 1 base, there was a span of 8 bases. The CDR3 loop spans 14 amino acids. CDR3 sequence: CASSLAGSNTEAFF. In DNA form, the CDR3 reads TGTGCCAGCAGCTTAGCAGGGTCGAACACTGAAGCTTTCTTT.

The CDR3 DNA sequence: TGTGCCAGCACAAGCGGGGGGGCGGACGAGCAGTACTTC. Translation gives CASTSGGADEQYF. V usage is TRBV6-1 and J usage is TRBJ2-7; 10 bases are a match to TRBD2. V shed 7 bases and J 5 bases; nucleotides not matched to a gene: 5. The CDR3 has 13 residues. Germline loops: CDR1 MNHNS, CDR2 SASEGT.

V gene TRBV5-1 combines with J gene TRBJ2-2; 11 nucleotides line up with TRBD1. CDR3 length: 14 amino acids. The V gene end was trimmed by 7 bases and the J gene end by 9 bases; junction bases not matched to a gene: 8. In germline, CDR1 is SGHRS, CDR2 YFSETQ. Here the CDR3 DNA reads TGCGCCAGCGGGGCTGGACAGGGGGCCCGGGAGCTGTTTTTT. This encodes CASGAGQGARELFF.

The chain combines TRBV5-4 with TRBJ1-4, with 10 positions matching TRBD1. CDR3 size: 17 residues. With 4 bases clipped from V and 5 bases from J, the junction kept 11 bases outside the gene matches. Per germline, CDR1 SGHNT and CDR2 YYREEE (reference sequence). CDR3 DNA sequence: TGTGCCAGCAGCCCGGGGGGGACAGGGGAAGCGAATGAAAAACTGTTTTTT. As protein: CASSPGGTGEANEKLFF.

The chain employs TRBV2 and TRBJ2-1, with TRBD1 matching over 8 bases. CDR1 and CDR2 (germline): SNHLY, FYNNEI. With 6 bases clipped from V and 5 bases from J, the junction kept 9 bases outside the gene matches. The CDR3 extends over 15 amino acids. The DNA for the CDR3 is TGTGCCAGCAGAAAGGACAGGGTTGTCCACAATGAGCAGTTCTTC. Its translation is CASRKDRVVHNEQFF.

The genes are TRBV5-1 and TRBJ1-2; TRBD1 is a possible D gene (6 bases). Trimming left V 4 bases short and J 2 bases short, with 9 bases between. This CDR3 spans 13 amino acids. Per germline, CDR1 SGHRS and CDR2 YFSETQ. CDR3 region: CASSEGQNYGYTF. CDR3 DNA sequence: TGCGCCAGCAGCGAGGGACAAAACTATGGCTACACCTTC. Full variable domain (rest looked up from reference TRBV5-1 and TRBJ1-2): KAGVTQTPRYLIKTRGQQVTLSCSPISGHRSVSWYQQTPGQGLQFLFEYFSETQRNKGNFPGRFSGRQFSNSRSEMNVSTLELGDSALYLCASSEGQNYGYTFGSGTRLTVV.

The rearrangement uses TRBV10-3 and TRBJ2-7; no definite D call. Germline CDR1 and CDR2: ENHRY and SYGVKD. V gave up 0 bases and J gave up 0 bases, with 9 bases separating them. This CDR3 has 15 residues. The CDR3 nucleotides read TGTGCCATCAGTGAGTCTGGGCAGAACTCCTACGAGCAGTACTTC. As protein: CAISESGQNSYEQYF.